This T cell receptor (beta chain) was sequenced in a study of blood T cell repertoires in COVID-19 (TCRdb year 2020). For context, the study as a whole: The collaborator samples originated in the United States, Italy and Spain and spanned the acute and convalescent phases of COVID-19. The material from the prospective study consisted of cDNA or gDNA derived from T cells, B-cell-depleted T cells, or PBMCs. Samples came from the ongoing ImmuneRACE study (first 160 participants) plus 1,254 subjects from 6 global collaborators. Deeply sampled blood TCRbeta repertoires from subjects exposed to, actively infected with, or recovered from COVID-19 were included in the dataset. The repertoires were made available in a free public database intended to serve as a resource for research on the immune response to SARS-CoV-2. Where HLA class I and class II types were available, the types were taken from metadata supplied by the sample provider, not from assay-based typing. Sample metadata almost always included a de-identified subject ID, COVID-19 status, age in years and sex. Here is what the overall study found, with its caveats: Clinical and demographic metadata were provided uncurated, with the amount varying by source and participant.

Based on the germline V gene, the CDR1 and CDR2 sequences are SGHAT and FQNNGV. Inclusive of the bounding cysteine and phenylalanine, the CDR3 is 16 residues long. The sequence is cut down to CDR3 DNA, 48 bases in frame from base 1. Trimming removed 5 bases from V and 1 base from J; the gene matches leave 10 bases unexplained. TCRbeta CDR3 regions were amplified from genomic DNA by means of the immunoSEQ Assay, a bias-controlled multiplex PCR. Concerning the study's data processing: The number of nucleated cells in each sample was estimated by amplification of reference gene primers within the assay. To quantify the absolute abundance of each unique TCRbeta CDR3 rearrangement, sequence reads were collapsed and filtered. For each sample, productive Simpson clonality was calculated as the square root of Simpson's diversity index over productive rearrangements. Here the immuneACCESS table is served through TCRdb, limited to in-frame sequences with V and J called. Missing clones are a known gap in these copies; in checked studies unresolved V genes cover under half, and the rest lacks a known reason. V and J calls and clone size are those listed in that table; D and trimming were worked out from the DNA. The sample table records more than 200,000 clones; roughly nine tenths of these occur just once. The ten largest clonotypes hold around 4% of the sample.

About this clone itself: No antigen is known for it. No per-base quality is available; no much larger clone lies one base away.

Participants in the prospective study were enrolled through a virtual design, were aged roughly 18 to 100 years, and lived in approximately 25 United States geographic areas. In the prospective study, cohorts were assigned on the basis of participant-reported clinical history obtained from a screening survey and a study questionnaire. In the prospective study, whole blood, serum and a nasopharyngeal or oropharyngeal swab were collected from each participant by mobile phlebotomists. Additional blood draws and questionnaires over an approximately two-month period could optionally be provided by prospective study participants. Blood samples from the prospective study were shipped frozen or at room temperature prior to DNA extraction.

The TCR originated in a woman aged 25 to 45 with acute COVID-19. Sequences were obtained from PBMCs or T cells enriched from blood (not recorded which). The rearranged segments are TRBV11-2 and TRBJ2-7, and TRBD2 matches 8 of the central bases. The nucleotide sequence is given as TGTGCCAGCAGCGCCCCGCAGCGGGGGCTTTCCTACGAGCAGTACTTC. It codes for CASSAPQRGLSYEQYF.